Listed here are 25 T cell receptor beta chains from one sample, sequenced in a study of cytomegalovirus exposure and HLA in healthy donors. Sequencing used immunoSEQ multiplex PCR; TCRdb keeps in-frame clones, though not all of them. The top ten clones hold 2% to 2.5% of a sample with 150,000 to 180,000 clones, about 82% of them seen once. Sequenced input: PBMCs. Every receptor here comes from a human donor in good health.

The chain recombines TRBV28 with TRBJ1-5; D is perhaps TRBD1 (5 bases). The V gene's germline CDR1 is MDHEN and CDR2 SYDVKM. V gave up 2 bases and J gave up 7 bases, with 12 bases separating them. CDR3 length equals 14 residues. CDR3 DNA sequence: TGTGCCAGCAGTTTAACGGGGGGACGACAGCCCCAGCATTTT. It specifies CASSLTGGRQPQHF.

This chain joins TRBV7-8 and TRBJ1-1; a possible D gene is TRBD1 (5 bases). This CDR3 is 14 amino acids long. Trimming removed 5 bases at V and 3 bases at J, with 13 bases between. Germline V lookup: CDR1 SGHVS, CDR2 FQNEAQ. CDR3 DNA: TGTGCCAGCAGCACCCCGGGGGTGGACACTGAAGCTTTCTTT. Residues: CASSTPGVDTEAFF.

This clone was counted a few times. V gene TRBV10-3 combines with J gene TRBJ1-1; D gene uncertain. The V end lost 6 bases, the J end lost 6 bases, and 8 bases lay between the germline ends. CDR1 is ENHRY, CDR2 SYGVKD, per germline. The CDR3 length is 11 residues. Written as DNA, the CDR3 is TGTGCCATCAGGGAACGGGCTGAAGCTTTCTTT. It encodes CAIRERAEAFF.

The chain links TRBV7-2 to TRBJ2-5; 11 positions agree with TRBD2. Germline loops: CDR1 SGHTA, CDR2 FQGNSA. Losses at the gene ends were 2 bases for V and 5 bases for J; bases not matched to a gene: 7. The CDR3 runs to 16 residues. CDR3 bases: TGTGCCAGCAGCTTAAATCTAGCGGGAGGAGGTGAGACCCAGTACTTC. Protein product: CASSLNLAGGGETQYF.

The chain uses TRBV10-2 and TRBJ1-6; D might be TRBD1 (6 bases). V lost 3 bases to trimming and J lost 8 bases, with 11 bases between them. CDR1 is WSHSY, CDR2 SAAADI, per germline. CDR3 length equals 14 residues. As DNA, the CDR3 is TGCGCCAGCAGTGATTACAGGGTAGATTCACCCCTCCACTTT. It encodes CASSDYRVDSPLHF.

The chain has TRBV7-9 and TRBJ1-2; a weak D match, TRBD1 (6 bases). The CDR3 spans 15 residues. Looked up from germline, CDR1 is SEHNR and CDR2 is FQNEAQ (reference sequence). Trimming took off 1 base at V and 7 bases at J, with 16 bases between the two ends. The CDR3 DNA sequence: TGTGCCAGCAGCTTAGGAAGACAGGCGACAAGTGGCTACACCTTC. Translating it yields CASSLGRQATSGYTF.

This clone was seen only once. The chain links TRBV5-4 to TRBJ2-3; 10 nucleotides agree with TRBD2. Germline CDR1 and CDR2: SGHNT and YYREEE (reference sequence). V lost 6 bases and J lost 2; bases outside the gene matches: 6. This CDR3 has 15 residues. The DNA for the CDR3 is TGTGCCAGCACGACTAGCGGGTCGTACACAGATACGCAGTATTTT. Its protein product is CASTTSGSYTDTQYF.

V and J are TRBV2 and TRBJ2-2; 8 bases map to TRBD1. J lost 7 bases, V lost 4 bases, and 5 bases had no gene match. Germline CDR1 and CDR2: SNHLY and FYNNEI. The CDR3 consists of 14 residues. This CDR3 reads CASSGSGGGGELFF. DNA of the CDR3: TGTGCCAGCAGTGGGTCAGGGGGCGGCGGGGAGCTGTTTTTT.

Concerning this clone: Other DNA sequences in the same sample also yield this CDR3. This rearrangement joins TRBV30 to TRBJ2-5, with D unclear. Germline V gene sequence: CDR1 GTSNPN, CDR2 SVGIG (reference sequence). The CDR3 length is 13 residues. Trimming took off 0 bases at V and 5 bases at J, with 10 bases between the two ends. The CDR3 DNA sequence: TGTGCCTGGAGTGTATCGAGGCGGGAGACCCAGTACTTC. This sequence encodes CAWSVSRRETQYF.

This rearrangement joins TRBV19 to TRBJ2-1; no firm D call. The V end lost 3 bases, the J end lost 7 bases, and 7 bases lay between the germline ends. Germline V gene sequence: CDR1 LNHDA, CDR2 SQIVND (reference sequence). The CDR3 loop spans 12 amino acids. In nucleotides, the CDR3 is TGTGCCAGTAGTATTTACGGTAATGAGCAGTTCTTC. It specifies CASSIYGNEQFF.

V usage is TRBV5-1 and J usage is TRBJ2-1, with a tentative D call TRBD2 (6 bases). Germline-derived CDR1 and CDR2 are SGHRS and YFSETQ. This CDR3 has 20 residues. V was clipped by 0 bases and J by 10 bases, with 32 bases between them. In DNA, the CDR3 is TGCGCCAGCAGCTTGGTAGGAGTAATAGGAGGGAGACCCGGTGTATGGGAGCAGTTCTTC. Amino acid sequence: CASSLVGVIGGRPGVWEQFF.

V is TRBV7-9 and J is TRBJ2-2; D is unresolved. The CDR3 loop spans 16 amino acids. Germline assignment: CDR1 SEHNR and CDR2 FQNEAQ (reference sequence). The V and J ends lost 6 bases and 0 bases respectively, with 14 bases between them. The CDR3 protein is CASSLGWSSNTGELFF. The CDR3 DNA is TGTGCCAGCAGTCTAGGTTGGAGCTCGAACACCGGGGAGCTGTTTTTT.

This clone was seen once. This chain uses TRBV7-2 with TRBJ1-2; perhaps TRBD1 as D (6 bases). Germline loops: CDR1 SGHTA, CDR2 FQGNSA. V lost 1 base and J lost 3, with 18 bases in between. The CDR3 contains 17 residues. Written as DNA, the CDR3 is TGTGCCAGCAGCTTAGGTCTGGGGGGGGCTGTTGACTATGGCTACACCTTC. Translated, it gives CASSLGLGGAVDYGYTF.

Only one count was recorded for this clone. One junction end disagrees with the germline gene, perhaps due to a read error. The V and J genes are TRBV28 and TRBJ2-7, with D perhaps matching TRBD1 (6 bases). Germline CDR1 MDHEN, CDR2 SYDVKM. The CDR3 is 12 amino acids. Here the CDR3 reads CASSTSGGRVGF. CDR3 nucleotide sequence: TGTGCCAGCAGTACTAGTGGGGGCCGCGTTGGCTTC.

This clone was recorded a few times. J is TRBJ2-2 and V is TRBV5-4, with a tentative D call TRBD2 (6 bases). The germline V gene encodes CDR1 SGHNT and CDR2 YYREEE (reference sequence). V was pared by 5 bases and J by 5 bases, with 13 bases between. The CDR3 contains 14 residues. CDR3 DNA sequence: TGTGCCAGCAGGGATAGACTAGGAACCGGGGAGCTGTTTTTT. It translates to CASRDRLGTGELFF.

The sample holds one count of this clone. This chain connects TRBV5-1 to TRBJ1-2; D ambiguous. Trimming took off 5 bases at V and 3 bases at J, with 17 bases between the two ends. This CDR3 contains 15 residues. Looked up from germline, CDR1 is SGHRS and CDR2 is YFSETQ. CDR3 sequence reads: CASRELGILDYGYTF. The CDR3, as DNA: TGCGCCAGCAGGGAATTGGGCATATTGGACTATGGCTACACCTTC.

The chain couples TRBV19 to TRBJ2-1; 16 bases agree with TRBD2. The CDR3 loop spans 18 amino acids. V lost 6 bases to trimming and J lost 0 bases; unmatched junction nucleotides: 5. Germline CDR1 LNHDA, CDR2 SQIVND (reference sequence). The CDR3 loop is CASRGLAGGRSSYNEQFF. For the CDR3, the DNA is TGTGCCAGTAGGGGACTAGCGGGAGGGCGCTCCTCCTACAATGAGCAGTTCTTC.

The CDR3 coding sequence is TGTGCCAGCAGTGTCGACAGGTCCTACGAGCAGTACTTC. Translation gives CASSVDRSYEQYF. The chain is built from TRBV6-6 and TRBJ2-7, with D perhaps TRBD1 (6 bases). Germline V CDR1 and CDR2: MNHNY, SVGAGI (reference sequence). The CDR3 length is 13 residues. V lost 5 bases and J lost 1, with 9 bases in between.

In its sample, this clone was seen once. V is TRBV7-6 and J is TRBJ2-2, with 7 bases identical to TRBD2. This CDR3 comprises 16 residues. Unmatched junction bases numbered 6, after V lost 2 bases and J lost 3 bases. Looked up from germline, CDR1 is SGHVS and CDR2 is FNYEAQ. The DNA for the CDR3 is TGTGCCAGCAGCTTATCGCGGGAGAGATACACCGGGGAGCTGTTTTTT. This codes for CASSLSRERYTGELFF.

The V gene is TRBV5-1, the J gene TRBJ2-7, with TRBD2 as a possible D gene (5 bases). V lost 3 bases, J lost 4 bases, and 14 bases lay in between. This CDR3 has 14 residues. Germline V gene data show CDR1 as SGHRS and CDR2 as YFSETQ. The CDR3 nucleotides are TGCGCCAGCAGCTCGGGCCCAGGCGGGTACGAGCAGTACTTC. Translated, it gives CASSSGPGGYEQYF.

V gene TRBV6-1 combines with J gene TRBJ1-2, with a tentative D call TRBD1 (6 bases). Trimming pared 4 bases from V and 5 bases from J, leaving 14 bases between. Germline lookup yields CDR1 MNHNS and CDR2 SASEGT. The CDR3 consists of 14 residues. CDR3 protein: CASSGLDSLYGYTF. In nucleotides, the CDR3 is TGTGCCAGCAGTGGTTTGGACAGTCTGTATGGCTACACCTTC.

The V gene is TRBV6-5, the J gene TRBJ1-6; possible D gene TRBD1, 6 bases. The germline V gene encodes CDR1 MNHEY and CDR2 SVGAGI. V was shortened by 7 bases and J by 9 bases, with 10 bases between the two germline ends. The CDR3 runs to 12 residues. The CDR3 DNA is TGTGCCAGCAATACCAGGGGTTCACCCCTCCACTTT. This codes for CASNTRGSPLHF.

The chain recombines TRBV4-2 with TRBJ2-1; a possible D gene is TRBD2 (5 bases). CDR3 length: 16 residues. V lost 2 bases, J lost 5 bases, and 16 bases lay in between. Germline CDR1 LGHNA, CDR2 YNFKEQ. The CDR3 sequence: CASSQIVRDLDNEQFF. The CDR3, as DNA: TGTGCCAGCAGCCAAATTGTCCGGGATTTGGACAATGAGCAGTTCTTC.

This chain links TRBV29-1 with TRBJ2-7, with D hard to call. Germline V CDR1 and CDR2: SQVTM, ANQGSEA. The CDR3 sequence is 11 residues long. V dropped 4 bases and J dropped 4 bases, with 8 bases sitting between them. This chain's CDR3 is CSVVTGYEQYF. DNA of the CDR3: TGCAGCGTTGTCACGGGTTACGAGCAGTACTTC.

This chain joins TRBV6-1 and TRBJ1-5; D remains unclear. Between the trimmed V and J ends, which lost 2 bases and 2 bases, there was a span of 10 bases. The CDR3 has 15 residues. Germline lookup yields CDR1 MNHNS and CDR2 SASEGT. CDR3 in DNA: TGTGCCAGCAGTGAACTGGTCCTAGGCAATCAGCCCCAGCATTTT. Translated, it gives CASSELVLGNQPQHF.